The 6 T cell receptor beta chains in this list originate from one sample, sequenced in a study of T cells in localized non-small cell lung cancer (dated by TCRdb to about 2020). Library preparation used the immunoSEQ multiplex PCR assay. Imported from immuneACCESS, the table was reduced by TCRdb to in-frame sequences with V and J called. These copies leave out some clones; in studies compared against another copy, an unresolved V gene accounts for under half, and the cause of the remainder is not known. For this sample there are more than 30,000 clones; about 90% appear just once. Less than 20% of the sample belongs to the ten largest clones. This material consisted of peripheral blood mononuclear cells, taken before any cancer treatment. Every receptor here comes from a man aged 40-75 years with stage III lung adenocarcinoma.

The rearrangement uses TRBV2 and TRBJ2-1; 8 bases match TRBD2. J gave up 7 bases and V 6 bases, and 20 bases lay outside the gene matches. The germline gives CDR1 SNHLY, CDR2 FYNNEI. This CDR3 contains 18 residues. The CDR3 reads CASSVGRGGAGDRNEQFF. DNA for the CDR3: TGTGCCAGCAGCGTAGGTAGGGGTGGAGCGGGGGATAGGAATGAGCAGTTCTTC.

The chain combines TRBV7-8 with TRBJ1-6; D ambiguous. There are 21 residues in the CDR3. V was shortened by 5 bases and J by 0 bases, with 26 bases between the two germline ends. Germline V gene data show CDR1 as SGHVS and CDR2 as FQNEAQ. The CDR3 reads CASSNGRLAGFKSSYNSPLHF. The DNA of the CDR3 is TGTGCCAGCAGCAATGGGAGATTGGCGGGTTTTAAGAGCTCCTATAATTCACCCCTCCACTTT.

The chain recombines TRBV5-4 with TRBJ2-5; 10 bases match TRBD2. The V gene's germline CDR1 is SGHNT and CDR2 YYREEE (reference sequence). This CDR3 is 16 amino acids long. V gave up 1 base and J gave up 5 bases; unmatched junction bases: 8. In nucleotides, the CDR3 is TGTGCCAGCAGCTTGCGAGCGGGGGGGCCCGGGGAGACCCAGTACTTC. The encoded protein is CASSLRAGGPGETQYF.

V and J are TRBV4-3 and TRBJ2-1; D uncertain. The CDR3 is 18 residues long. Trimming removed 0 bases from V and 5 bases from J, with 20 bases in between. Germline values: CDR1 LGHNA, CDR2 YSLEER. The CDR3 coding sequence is TGCGCCAGCAGCCAAGATCTTCGGACGACCCTCCTTGACAATGAGCAGTTCTTC. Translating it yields CASSQDLRTTLLDNEQFF.

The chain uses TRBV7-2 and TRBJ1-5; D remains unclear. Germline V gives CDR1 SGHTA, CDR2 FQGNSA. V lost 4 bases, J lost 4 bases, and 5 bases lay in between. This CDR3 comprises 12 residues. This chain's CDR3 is CASSYRNQPQHF. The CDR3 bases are TGTGCCAGCAGCTACAGAAATCAGCCCCAGCATTTT.

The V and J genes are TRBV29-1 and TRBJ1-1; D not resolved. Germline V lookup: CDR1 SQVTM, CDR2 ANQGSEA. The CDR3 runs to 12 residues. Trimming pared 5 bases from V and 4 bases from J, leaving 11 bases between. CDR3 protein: CSVLRWGTEAFF. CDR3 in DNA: TGCAGCGTTCTTAGGTGGGGCACTGAAGCTTTCTTT.